The TCR beta chain under discussion was sequenced for a study of cytomegalovirus exposure and HLA in healthy donors. Study-level points and caveats: Associated with cytomegalovirus, according to the listing, were fewer than 200 TCR beta chains.

The CDR3 consists of 13 residues. Germline values: CDR1 MDHEN, CDR2 SYDVKM. Deletions cut 2 bases from V and 9 bases from J, with 13 bases between. Profiling relied on immunoSEQ multiplex PCR, and the TCRdb table lists in-frame clones only, not all of them. Here the sample spans some 170,000 clones, roughly 90% being singletons. Comments on this clone: Its target is not known.

The sequence was collected from a woman under 30 in good health and CMV-seropositive. The chain couples TRBV28 to TRBJ1-2, with TRBD1 as a possible D gene (5 bases). The sequenced material came from PBMCs. This CDR3 reads CASSLLDKRRYTF. CDR3 DNA sequence: TGTGCCAGCAGTTTACTGGACAAAAGACGCTACACCTTC.